This T cell receptor beta chain was sequenced during a study of T cell responses to AZD1222 COVID-19 vaccine. Notes on the study in general: A mostly white British donor set with more females was recruited, and clonal diversity was possibly underestimated. Just a handful of AZD1222 recipients tested seropositive at baseline. There were vaccine-associated CD4 TCRs across spike, dominant at 160-218 and 743-854.

Data came from immunoSEQ multiplex PCR; TCRdb stores just in-frame clones and leaves some out. The sample yields under 95,000 clones, roughly 86% seen once. Pooling covered second doses at about 4 or about 12 weeks. With 0 bases clipped from V and 4 bases from J, the junction kept 11 bases outside the gene matches. The germline CDR1 and CDR2 sequences are GTSNPN and SVGIG (reference sequence). The CDR3 extends over 16 amino acids. On this clone: Its antigen is as yet unknown.

The source material was peripheral blood, sampled 28 days after the second AZD1222 dose. The chain joins TRBV30 to TRBJ2-7; 8 nucleotides match TRBD2. The origin of this receptor is an adult who received the AZD1222 COVID-19 vaccine. CDR3 residues: CAWSVQRIAGNYEQYF. The CDR3, as DNA: TGTGCCTGGAGTGTACAGAGGATAGCGGGGAATTACGAGCAGTACTTC. Full variable domain (rest looked up from reference TRBV30 and TRBJ2-7): SQTIHQWPATLVQPVGSPLSLECTVEGTSNPNLYWYRQAAGRGLQLLFYSVGIGQISSEVPQNLSASRPQDRQFILSSKKLLLSDSGFYLCAWSVQRIAGNYEQYFGPGTRLTVT.